The 22 T cell receptor beta chains below were found in one sample sequenced in a study of T cells after yellow fever vaccination. TCRdb reprocessed the 5' RACE reads via MiXCR and lists one record per CDR3 protein. The sample records 120,000 or so distinct CDR3 sequences, roughly 15% being singletons. The source material was CD8+ T cells sorted from PBMCs, sampled 5 days after the yellow fever booster vaccination. The receptors were sampled from a young man who received the YFV17D yellow fever vaccine.

The chain couples TRBV2 to TRBJ2-1; D not certain. This CDR3 region has 13 residues. The V and J ends lost 4 bases and 3 bases respectively, with 7 bases between them. Germline loops: CDR1 SNHLY, CDR2 FYNNEI. The DNA for the CDR3 is TGTGCCAGCAGTGGCAGGAACTACAATGAGCAGTTCTTC. Translating gives CASSGRNYNEQFF.

This clonotype was detected a few times. V is TRBV20-1 and J is TRBJ1-2, with D perhaps TRBD1 (5 bases). The CDR3 runs to 14 residues. V lost 0 bases to trimming and J lost 7 bases, with 15 bases between them. Looked up from germline, CDR1 is DFQATT and CDR2 is SNEGSKA (reference sequence). Here the CDR3 DNA reads TGCAGTGCTAGAGATGCAGGGAGGAGGGGTGGCTACACCTTC. It specifies CSARDAGRRGGYTF.

In nucleotides, the CDR3 is TGTGCCAGCAGTTTATCCGCGGGGATCGGCAATCAGCCCCAGCATTTT. Translation: CASSLSAGIGNQPQHF. The genes are TRBV6-1 and TRBJ1-5, with no clear D. The germline CDR1 and CDR2 sequences are MNHNS and SASEGT. The CDR3 runs to 16 residues. V lost 5 bases and J lost 2, with 16 bases in between.

In its sample, this clonotype was seen many times. The V and J genes are TRBV5-1 and TRBJ2-7; 9 bases are shared with TRBD1. Germline values: CDR1 SGHRS, CDR2 YFSETQ. This CDR3 contains 13 residues. Trimming took 4 bases from V and 2 from J; bases not matched to a gene: 1. The CDR3 nucleotides are TGCGCCAGCAGCGGGGACAGGGCCTACGAGCAGTACTTC. Protein: CASSGDRAYEQYF.

DNA of the CDR3: TGCGCCAGCAGCCAAGCACCGGGGGTGTATGGCTACACCTTC. Protein: CASSQAPGVYGYTF. This rearrangement joins TRBV4-1 to TRBJ1-2, with D perhaps matching TRBD1 (5 bases). V was clipped by 1 base and J by 5 bases, with 11 bases between them. The CDR3 sequence is 14 residues long. Germline CDR1 is MGHRA and CDR2 is YSYEKL.

This clonotype was seen a handful of times. The chain is built from TRBV7-9 and TRBJ2-7; D is uncertain. Germline values: CDR1 SEHNR, CDR2 FQNEAQ (reference sequence). Trimming took off 1 base at V and 3 bases at J, with 10 bases between the two ends. This CDR3 is built from 14 residues. The CDR3 here is CASSLGGGNYEQYF. The DNA for the CDR3 is TGTGCCAGCAGCTTAGGGGGTGGGAACTACGAGCAGTACTTC.

This clonotype was counted only a few times. The V call is TRBV11-2, the J call TRBJ2-3, with TRBD2 matching over 12 bases. Germline assignment: CDR1 SGHAT and CDR2 FQNNGV. V was clipped by 5 bases and J by 1 base; unmatched bases: 1. The length of the CDR3 is 15 residues. The CDR3 sequence: CASSRTSGGTDTQYF. CDR3 sequence (DNA): TGTGCCAGCAGCCGGACTAGCGGGGGCACAGATACGCAGTATTTT.

The chain recombines TRBV20-1 with TRBJ2-1, with TRBD2 matching 13 bases. The length of the CDR3 is 16 residues. Germline V gene data show CDR1 as DFQATT and CDR2 as SNEGSKA (reference sequence). The V and J ends lost 6 bases and 10 bases, in that order; junction bases with no gene match: 15. CDR3 sequence: CSAPFVWGLAGREQFF. In DNA form, the CDR3 reads TGCAGTGCACCCTTTGTGTGGGGACTAGCGGGGCGGGAGCAGTTCTTC.

V usage is TRBV24-1 and J usage is TRBJ2-7; 10 bases match TRBD1. V dropped 11 bases and J dropped 2; count of bases not matched to a gene: 23. CDR1 and CDR2 (germline): KGHDR, SFDVKD. The CDR3 is 19 residues long. The DNA for the CDR3 is TGTGCCAGCTCAACTTTTCTTGGACAGGGGGAAATTTCCCCCTACGAGCAGTACGTC. Protein sequence: CASSTFLGQGEISPYEQYV.

This clonotype was picked up a small number of times. The chain uses TRBV7-6 and TRBJ2-3; TRBD2 agrees at 8 bases. The V segment lost 2 bases and the J segment 2 bases; nucleotides outside the gene matches: 18. The CDR3 is 20 amino acids. The germline gives CDR1 SGHVS, CDR2 FNYEAQ. CDR3 sequence: CASSLYASPLAGPYTDTQYF. CDR3 bases: TGTGCCAGCAGCTTATATGCGTCACCGCTAGCGGGTCCCTACACAGATACGCAGTATTTT.

This clonotype was seen a handful of times. The chain combines TRBV9 with TRBJ2-1; a weak D match, TRBD2 (5 bases). The CDR3 length is 14 residues. V shed 0 bases and J shed 8 bases, with 12 bases lying between them. Germline V gene data show CDR1 as SGDLS and CDR2 as YYNGEE. CDR3 loop: CASSVGGGSDEQFF. For the CDR3, the DNA is TGTGCCAGCAGCGTAGGTGGAGGCAGTGATGAGCAGTTCTTC.

This clonotype was detected a few times. The gene calls are TRBV7-2 and TRBJ2-5; D is ambiguous. Trimming left V 2 bases short and J 3 bases short, with 7 bases between. This CDR3 is 13 amino acids long. The V gene's germline CDR1 is SGHTA and CDR2 FQGNSA. The CDR3 DNA reads as TGTGCCAGCAGCTTATGGAAGAAAGAGACCCAGTACTTC. Its translation: CASSLWKKETQYF.

This clonotype was observed at least ten times. Written as DNA, the CDR3 is TGCAGCGTTGAAGGGGTAGCGGGGACCTTCCAAGAGACCCAGTACTTC. This gives the protein CSVEGVAGTFQETQYF. This chain connects TRBV29-1 to TRBJ2-5, with 8 bases fitting TRBD2. In germline, CDR1 is SQVTM, CDR2 ANQGSEA. V trimming: 1 base; J trimming: 1 base; junction bases outside the gene matches: 8. The CDR3 spans 16 residues.

A few counts support this clonotype. It is unclear where the CDR3 begins or ends on the DNA, so no DNA is shown, and the CDR3 is as TCRdb lists it. This chain uses TRBV5-5 with TRBJ2-7; the D call in the table, TRBD1, was not verified against the DNA. The CDR3 is 14 amino acids in total, end residues counted. Per the germline V gene, CDR1 is SGHKS and CDR2 is YYEKEE (reference sequence). The CDR3 spells CASSFGTGALEEYF.

This clonotype was seen a handful of times. J is TRBJ2-3 and V is TRBV6-5, with 11 bases that match TRBD2. V trimming: 2 bases; J trimming: 5 bases; junction bases outside the gene matches: 3. The germline CDR1 and CDR2 sequences are MNHEY and SVGAGI. The CDR3 consists of 15 residues. The CDR3 sequence is CASSYQTSGGDTQYF. CDR3 sequence (DNA): TGTGCCAGCAGTTACCAAACTAGCGGGGGAGATACGCAGTATTTT.

This clonotype was seen repeatedly, ten times or more. This rearrangement joins TRBV6-2 or TRBV6-3 to TRBJ2-1; TRBD2 matches 11 bases. Per the germline V gene, CDR1 is MNHEY and CDR2 is SVGEGT. V trimming: 8 bases; J trimming: 9 bases; junction bases outside the gene matches: 9. The CDR3 contains 14 residues. DNA for the CDR3: TGTGCCAGCCGGCTAGCGGGGGGCTCTGGTGAGCAGTTCTTC. This sequence encodes CASRLAGGSGEQFF.

This chain joins TRBV4-1 and TRBJ1-2; the D gene is possibly TRBD1 (5 bases). Germline V gives CDR1 MGHRA, CDR2 YSYEKL. V lost 0 bases and J lost 4, with 9 bases in between. CDR3 length: 14 amino acids. CDR3 DNA sequence: TGCGCCAGCAGCCAAGATGGGGCCAGCTATGGCTACACCTTC. It specifies CASSQDGASYGYTF.

The rearrangement links TRBV5-6 to TRBJ2-7, with 10 nucleotides matching TRBD1. This CDR3 contains 15 residues. The germline gives CDR1 SGHDT, CDR2 YYEEEE. After removal of 3 bases from V and 4 bases from J, the junction contained 7 bases not matched to a gene. The CDR3 spells CASSSFRDRGYEQYF. CDR3 DNA: TGTGCCAGCAGCTCGTTCCGGGACAGGGGTTACGAGCAGTACTTC.

The V call is TRBV12-5, the J call TRBJ2-1, with 7 bases aligning to TRBD1. CDR1 and CDR2 (germline): LGHNT, FRNRAP. V gave up 3 bases and J gave up 4 bases; unmatched junction bases: 12. The CDR3 extends over 17 amino acids. The CDR3 region is CASGLGVGQPNYNEQFF. The CDR3, as DNA: TGTGCTAGTGGTTTAGGTGTGGGACAGCCGAATTACAATGAGCAGTTCTTC.

In this sample, this clonotype turned up a few times. The genes are TRBV5-6 and TRBJ2-7, with D perhaps matching TRBD1 (5 bases). Between the trimmed V and J ends, which lost 1 base and 4 bases, there was a span of 21 bases. Germline values: CDR1 SGHDT, CDR2 YYEEEE. The CDR3 consists of 17 residues. This CDR3 reads CASSLTGSMSNLYEQYV. The CDR3 region has the DNA TGTGCCAGCAGCTTGACAGGTTCCATGTCCAATCTTTACGAGCAGTACGTC.

Comments on this clonotype: The junction departs from germline at one end; a sequencing error may be responsible. The J gene is TRBJ1-3, the V gene TRBV7-2; D not resolved. Germline CDR1 reads SGHTA; CDR2 reads FQGNSA. The length of the CDR3 is 15 residues. CDR3 sequence reads: CASSLLNWSGNTTYF. The CDR3 DNA sequence: TGTGCCAGCAGCCTCTTAAATTGGTCTGGAAACACCACATATTTT.

This clonotype was seen only a few times. V gene TRBV7-3 combines with J gene TRBJ2-1; D tentatively fits TRBD1 or TRBD2 (5 bases each). This CDR3 is built from 17 residues. Trimming took off 1 base at V and 3 bases at J, with 16 bases between the two ends. Germline loops: CDR1 SGHTA, CDR2 FQGTGA. CDR3 amino acids: CASSLSPGSDFYNEQFF. CDR3 in DNA: TGTGCCAGCAGCTTAAGTCCAGGGAGCGACTTCTACAATGAGCAGTTCTTC.